This T cell receptor (beta chain) was sequenced during a study of T cell responses to AZD1222 COVID-19 vaccine. Notes on the study in general: Donors, mostly white British, included more females; clonal diversity was possibly underestimated.

This CDR3 has 19 amino acids. V trimming: 5 bases; J trimming: 0 bases; junction bases outside the gene matches: 19. The germline CDR1 and CDR2 sequences are SGHVS and FNYEAQ. Here immunoSEQ multiplex PCR was the method, and the copy in TCRdb shows in-frame clones only, minus some. The sample yields about 160,000 clones, 85% to 95% seen once. About this clone itself: Its antigen is unknown.

The sequencing here drew on peripheral blood, taken 28 days after the second AZD1222 dose. The J gene is TRBJ2-7, the V gene TRBV7-6; 7 bases match TRBD2. The TCR sequence derives from an adult who received the AZD1222 COVID-19 vaccine. The CDR3: CASSIMENLRAGDSYEQYF. CDR3 DNA: TGTGCCAGCAGCATAATGGAAAACCTTCGGGCGGGGGACTCCTACGAGCAGTACTTC.